This entry lists 14 T cell receptor beta chains sequenced from one sample in a study of response to subunit inactivated influenza vaccine. TCRdb passed the RT-PCR reads through MiXCR, listing each CDR3 protein once. The sample includes approximately 680,000 distinct CDR3 sequences, less than 20% of them seen just once. The sample here was PBMCs from blood, taken less than 13 days after vaccination. The receptor set was obtained from a man aged 50 to 59 who received an inactivated influenza vaccine.

This clonotype was seen many times. V and J are TRBV10-3 and TRBJ2-2; 8 bases match TRBD1. The V gene's germline CDR1 is ENHRY and CDR2 SYGVKD. The length of the CDR3 is 15 residues. With 2 bases clipped from V and 5 bases from J, the junction kept 4 bases outside the gene matches. CDR3 amino acids: CAISEENRGTGELFF. The CDR3 nucleotides read TGTGCCATCAGTGAGGAGAACAGGGGGACCGGGGAGCTGTTTTTT.

This clonotype was seen a few times. V is TRBV6-2 or TRBV6-3 and J is TRBJ1-5; D is perhaps TRBD1 (5 bases). Germline CDR1 and CDR2: MNHEY and SVGEGT. The CDR3 contains 15 residues. With 2 bases removed from V and 5 bases from J, the gap between germline ends came to 13 bases. The CDR3 DNA reads TGTGCCAGCAGTTACCCCGACGGAGGGGATCAGCCCCAGCATTTT. Amino acids: CASSYPDGGDQPQHF.

The sample holds many counts of this clonotype. The DNA for the CDR3 is TGCGCCAGCAGCTTGATCACAGATACGCAGTATTTT. Translating gives CASSLITDTQYF. This chain connects TRBV5-1 to TRBJ2-3, with no clear D. Deletions cut 1 base from V and 2 bases from J, with 2 bases between. Germline-derived CDR1 and CDR2 are SGHRS and YFSETQ. This CDR3 region has 12 residues.

This chain links TRBV3-1 with TRBJ1-6; TRBD1 aligns across 9 bases. This CDR3 has 13 residues. The germline V gene encodes CDR1 LGHDT and CDR2 YNNKEL (reference sequence). The V gene end was trimmed by 7 bases and the J gene end by 8 bases; junction bases not matched to a gene: 3. The CDR3 loop reads CASKWTGDSPLHF. CDR3 nucleotide sequence: TGTGCCAGCAAATGGACAGGGGATTCACCCCTCCACTTT.

This clonotype was picked up a small number of times. The V gene is TRBV7-9, the J gene TRBJ2-3; 10 bases agree with TRBD2. The germline CDR1 and CDR2 sequences are SEHNR and FQNEAQ (reference sequence). This CDR3 comprises 16 residues. Trimming took 8 bases from V and 1 from J; bases not matched to a gene: 9. The chain's CDR3 is CASLMTSGFGTDTQYF. CDR3 nucleotides: TGTGCCAGCCTTATGACTAGCGGGTTTGGCACAGATACGCAGTATTTT.

The table lists this clonotype with a few counts. J is TRBJ2-3 and V is TRBV7-9, with unresolved D. V was cut by 1 base and J by 2 bases, with 7 bases left in between. Germline assignment: CDR1 SEHNR and CDR2 FQNEAQ (reference sequence). The CDR3 is 14 amino acids. CDR3 bases: TGTGCCAGCAGCTTAGGTGGCCACACAGATACGCAGTATTTT. Its translation is CASSLGGHTDTQYF.

The V call is TRBV4-2, the J call TRBJ2-3, with 8 nucleotides matching TRBD1. V was pared by 0 bases and J by 5 bases, with 10 bases of the junction left unmatched. The CDR3 sequence is 17 residues long. CDR1 and CDR2 (germline): LGHNA, YNFKEQ. Here the CDR3 reads CASSQEDTRTGRDTQYF. CDR3 bases: TGTGCCAGCAGCCAAGAGGACACGAGGACAGGGAGAGATACGCAGTATTTT.

The chain couples TRBV18 to TRBJ2-1; 9 nucleotides match TRBD2. Germline V lookup: CDR1 KGHSH, CDR2 LQKENI. The CDR3 length is 16 residues. V trimming: 3 bases; J trimming: 3 bases; junction bases outside the gene matches: 6. CDR3 DNA: TGTGCCAGCTCACCCCAGGCTAGCGGGATCTACAATGAGCAGTTCTTC. Translation: CASSPQASGIYNEQFF. The full variable domain, rest sourced from reference TRBV18 and TRBJ2-1, is NAGVMQNPRHLVRRRGQEARLRCSPMKGHSHVYWYRQLPEEGLKFMVYLQKENIIDESGMPKERFSAEFPKEGPSILRIQQVVRGDSAAYFCASSPQASGIYNEQFFGPGTRLTVL.

This clonotype occurred a few times. The gene calls are TRBV4-3 and TRBJ1-2; D perhaps matches TRBD1 (5 bases). Germline loops: CDR1 LGHNA, CDR2 YSLEER. V dropped 0 bases and J dropped 4 bases, with 12 bases sitting between them. This CDR3 spans 15 amino acids. The CDR3 DNA follows: TGCGCCAGCAGCCAAGACCCCGGGACGGTCTATGGCTACACCTTC. This codes for CASSQDPGTVYGYTF.

The J gene is TRBJ2-5, the V gene TRBV20-1, with 15 bases fitting TRBD2. Looked up from germline, CDR1 is DFQATT and CDR2 is SNEGSKA (reference sequence). The V and J ends lost 4 bases and 5 bases, in that order; junction bases with no gene match: 2. The CDR3 is made up of 14 amino acids. DNA for the CDR3: TGCAGTGCTAAAGGACTAGCGGGAGGGGAGACCCAGTACTTC. This encodes CSAKGLAGGETQYF.

At least ten counts were recorded for this clonotype. V is TRBV5-1 and J is TRBJ2-7; possibly TRBD2 for D (6 bases). This CDR3 has 14 amino acids. Germline V lookup: CDR1 SGHRS, CDR2 YFSETQ. With 3 bases removed from V and 2 bases from J, the gap between germline ends came to 12 bases. CDR3: CASSYLAEAYEQYF. CDR3 DNA: TGCGCCAGCAGCTACTTAGCGGAAGCCTACGAGCAGTACTTC. Together with reference TRBV5-1 and TRBJ2-7, the CDR3 gives the full variable domain: KAGVTQTPRYLIKTRGQQVTLSCSPISGHRSVSWYQQTPGQGLQFLFEYFSETQRNKGNFPGRFSGRQFSNSRSEMNVSTLELGDSALYLCASSYLAEAYEQYFGPGTRLTVT.

The V call is TRBV6-6, the J call TRBJ2-1; D unclear. The CDR3 runs to 13 residues. Germline CDR1 is MNHNY and CDR2 is SVGAGI (reference sequence). Trimming cost V 3 bases and J 6 bases, with 9 bases left between them. The CDR3 coding sequence is TGTGCCAGCAGTTATGGGTGGGGCAATGAGCAGTTCTTC. Encoded protein: CASSYGWGNEQFF.

The rearrangement uses TRBV2 and TRBJ2-1, with TRBD2 matching over 11 bases. Germline CDR1 SNHLY, CDR2 FYNNEI. This CDR3 contains 14 residues. With 8 bases clipped from V and 3 bases from J, the junction kept 3 bases outside the gene matches. The CDR3 spells CASLGLADYNEQFF. The CDR3 DNA follows: TGTGCCAGCCTGGGACTAGCGGACTACAATGAGCAGTTCTTC. Variable domain in full (rest from reference TRBV2 and TRBJ2-1): EPEVTQTPSHQVTQMGQEVILRCVPISNHLYFYWYRQILGQKVEFLVSFYNNEISEKSEIFDDQFSVERPDGSNFTLKIRSTKLEDSAMYFCASLGLADYNEQFFGPGTRLTVL.

The chain joins TRBV12-3 or TRBV12-4 to TRBJ2-2; no definite D call. Trimming took 2 bases from V and 6 from J, leaving 4 bases between them. This CDR3 comprises 12 residues. CDR3 nucleotides: TGTGCCAGCAGTTTACGGCCCGGGGAGCTGTTTTTT. Its translation is CASSLRPGELFF.